Below, 32 T cell receptor beta chains from the same sample are listed, as sequenced in a study of cytomegalovirus exposure and HLA in healthy donors (dated by TCRdb to 2016 to 2017). The library was produced with the immunoSEQ multiplex PCR assay. For the multiplex PCR, a mixture combining 60 forward primers for TCR Vbeta segments and 13 reverse primers for TCR Jbeta segments was used. TCRdb provides this immuneACCESS table in a form limited to in-frame rearrangements. Some clones are lacking; in checked studies, under half of them reflect an unresolved V gene, and why the rest are absent is not known. The sample table contains about 270,000 clones; only one count was recorded for about nine tenths of them. Roughly 4% of the sample comes from the top ten. Source material: PBMCs. These receptors all come from a man aged 40-55 years in good health and CMV-seropositive.

The V gene is TRBV19, the J gene TRBJ2-7; maybe TRBD2 (6 bases). Germline-derived CDR1 and CDR2 are LNHDA and SQIVND (reference sequence). The length of the CDR3 is 12 residues. Trimming pared 3 bases from V and 5 bases from J, leaving 8 bases between. The CDR3, as DNA: TGTGCCAGTAGTATTACGGGGGACGAGCAGTACTTC. Protein product: CASSITGDEQYF.

On this clone: One junction end disagrees with the germline gene, perhaps due to a read error. This chain links TRBV7-7 with TRBJ2-7, with a weak D call TRBD2 (5 bases). The CDR3 runs 16 residues. In germline, CDR1 is SSHAT, CDR2 FNYEAQ (reference sequence). The CDR3 protein is CASSQEAVPPGYEQYF. In DNA, the CDR3 is TGTGCTAGCAGCCAAGAAGCGGTCCCCCCCGGGTACGAGCAGTACTTC.

The V call is TRBV6-5, the J call TRBJ1-1, with D hard to call. This CDR3 has 13 residues. The germline V gene has CDR1 MNHEY and CDR2 SVGAGI. The V and J ends lost 2 bases and 8 bases respectively, with 12 bases between them. In nucleotides, the CDR3 is TGTGCCAGCAGTTACGGCCGGGGAAGAGAAGCTTTCTTT. This gives the protein CASSYGRGREAFF.

This chain joins TRBV28 and TRBJ2-7, with 8 bases that match TRBD2. Germline-derived CDR1 and CDR2 are MDHEN and SYDVKM. The CDR3 loop spans 15 amino acids. With 6 bases clipped from V and 5 bases from J, the junction kept 12 bases outside the gene matches. The CDR3 here is CASSLGGTRPHEQYF. CDR3 DNA: TGTGCCAGCAGCCTGGGCGGGACTAGACCCCACGAGCAGTACTTC.

The rearrangement uses TRBV10-3 and TRBJ2-1, with D perhaps matching TRBD2 (6 bases). The germline gives CDR1 ENHRY, CDR2 SYGVKD. Trimming took 1 base from V and 9 from J, leaving 10 bases between them. The CDR3 runs to 13 residues. The DNA of the CDR3 is TGTGCCATCAGTGAGTTCGGGAGCGGTGAGCAGTTCTTC. Amino acid sequence: CAISEFGSGEQFF.

The chain links TRBV15 to TRBJ2-7; tentative D call: TRBD1 (6 bases). CDR3 size: 12 residues. The V gene lost 4 bases and the J gene lost 9 bases, with 13 bases spanning the gap. The germline V gene encodes CDR1 LNHNV and CDR2 YYDKDF (reference sequence). As DNA, the CDR3 is TGTGCCACCAGCACCTTACAGGGTCCGCAGTACTTC. Encoded protein: CATSTLQGPQYF. Complete variable domain (other parts from reference TRBV15 and TRBJ2-7): DAMVIQNPRYQVTQFGKPVTLSCSQTLNHNVMYWYQQKSSQAPKLLFHYYDKDFNNEADTPDNFQSRRPNTSFCFLDIRSPGLGDTAMYLCATSTLQGPQYFGPGTRLTVT.

V is TRBV19 and J is TRBJ2-1, with 9 bases identical to TRBD2. J gave up 4 bases and V 3 bases, and 4 bases lay outside the gene matches. CDR3 length equals 15 residues. CDR1 and CDR2 from the germline V gene are LNHDA and SQIVND (reference sequence). The CDR3 nucleotides read TGTGCCAGTAGTATGACTAGCGGAGTTTACAATGAGCAGTTCTTC. Protein product: CASSMTSGVYNEQFF.

This clone was seen a few times. The rearrangement joins TRBV4-3 to TRBJ2-7; TRBD2 aligns across 8 bases. This CDR3 is 15 amino acids long. Germline CDR1 and CDR2: LGHNA and YSLEER. The trim removed 3 bases at V and 3 bases at J, leaving 7 bases unmatched. The CDR3 sequence: CASSQGLVGNYEQYF. The CDR3 bases are TGCGCCAGCAGCCAGGGACTAGTAGGCAACTACGAGCAGTACTTC.

V gene TRBV7-9 combines with J gene TRBJ1-5, with 8 bases identical to TRBD1. The ends lost 3 bases at V and 6 bases at J; junction bases unmatched: 7. Germline V gene lookup returns CDR1 SEHNR and CDR2 FQNEAQ (reference sequence). The CDR3 has 15 residues. The CDR3 coding sequence is TGTGCCAGCAGCTTGGGCACAGGGGGTATTCAGCCCCAGCATTTT. This translates into CASSLGTGGIQPQHF.

V gene TRBV9 combines with J gene TRBJ2-1; a possible D gene is TRBD2 (6 bases). CDR1 SGDLS and CDR2 YYNGEE come from the germline V gene. The V end was cut by 4 bases, the J end by 8 bases, with 19 bases between. CDR3 length: 15 residues. The CDR3: CASSPVTGVNDEQFF. The CDR3 bases are TGTGCCAGCAGCCCAGTTACGGGAGTGAACGATGAGCAGTTCTTC.

DNA of the CDR3: TGCAGCGTTGAAGCCGCTCGCAGGCAAGAGACCCAGTACTTC. Translation gives CSVEAARRQETQYF. The chain has TRBV29-1 and TRBJ2-5; the D is unclear. CDR1 and CDR2 from the germline V gene are SQVTM and ANQGSEA. The V and J ends lost 1 base and 2 bases respectively, with 11 bases between them. The length of the CDR3 is 14 residues.

V usage is TRBV12-2 and J usage is TRBJ2-1; TRBD1, as called in the table, went unchecked against the DNA. TRBV12-2 is shown as a pseudogene. This CDR3 is 15 amino acids long. Here the CDR3 DNA reads TGTGCAAGTCGCGAACGTCGGCAGGGTTTCGATGAGCAGTTCTTC. Amino acid sequence: CASRERRQGFDEQFF.

V usage is TRBV12-2 and J usage is TRBJ2-7; the table calls TRBD1, which could not be checked here. TRBV12-2 is a listed pseudogene. The CDR3 sequence is 15 residues long. In nucleotides, the CDR3 is TGTGCAAGTCGCTTACAGGGGCCCCTTTCCTACGAGCAGTACTTC. Residues: CASRLQGPLSYEQYF.

The chain has TRBV5-1 and TRBJ2-1; 12 bases map to TRBD2. With 2 bases clipped from V and 7 bases from J, the junction kept 10 bases outside the gene matches. The CDR3 is made up of 17 amino acids. The germline V gene has CDR1 SGHRS and CDR2 YFSETQ. The DNA for the CDR3 is TGCGCCAGCAGCTTACTAGCGGGAGGCATTGGTTCGAATGAGCAGTTCTTC. Its translation is CASSLLAGGIGSNEQFF.

CDR3 amino acids: CATSKGQVRETQYF. The CDR3 DNA sequence: TGTGCCACCTCGAAGGGACAGGTCAGGGAGACCCAGTACTTC. The genes are TRBV27 and TRBJ2-5; 8 bases are a match to TRBD1. CDR1 is MNHEY and CDR2 is SMNVEV in the germline V gene (reference sequence). Trimming removed 10 bases from V and 5 bases from J; junction bases left unmatched: 12. This CDR3 comprises 14 residues.

The rearrangement links TRBV4-1 to TRBJ2-5; D ambiguous. The CDR3 covers 16 residues. The germline gives CDR1 MGHRA, CDR2 YSYEKL. The germline V and J ends were trimmed by 1 base and 2 bases, with 14 bases remaining between them. In nucleotides, the CDR3 is TGCGCCAGCAGCCAAGTTGTAGGCAGACTGCAAGAGACCCAGTACTTC. Its protein product is CASSQVVGRLQETQYF.

The chain has TRBV28 and TRBJ2-7; D unclear. The CDR3 contains 13 residues. From germline, CDR1 is MDHEN and CDR2 SYDVKM. Between the trimmed V and J ends, which lost 3 bases and 2 bases, there was a span of 8 bases. CDR3 sequence: CASSLAGTYEQYF. The CDR3, as DNA: TGTGCCAGCAGTTTGGCAGGAACCTACGAGCAGTACTTC. Looking up the rest from reference TRBV28 and TRBJ2-7 gives the full variable domain: DVKVTQSSRYLVKRTGEKVFLECVQDMDHENMFWYRQDPGLGLRLIYFSYDVKMKEKGDIPEGYSVSREKKERFSLILESASTNQTSMYLCASSLAGTYEQYFGPGTRLTVT.

The chain recombines TRBV6-1 with TRBJ2-1; D is ambiguous. Per germline, CDR1 MNHNS and CDR2 SASEGT. Trimming removed 1 base at V and 2 bases at J, with 18 bases between. This CDR3 is built from 18 residues. The CDR3 sequence: CASSEGSVELAAYNEQFF. CDR3 nucleotides: TGTGCCAGCAGTGAAGGCAGTGTTGAGTTGGCGGCCTACAATGAGCAGTTCTTC.

The J gene is TRBJ2-1, the V gene TRBV19; the D gene is possibly TRBD2 (6 bases). Trimming removed 5 bases from V and 0 bases from J, with 14 bases in between. The CDR3 contains 16 residues. Germline V lookup: CDR1 LNHDA, CDR2 SQIVND (reference sequence). The CDR3 bases are TGTGCCAGTAGTCATTTCCGGGGGAGCTCCTACAATGAGCAGTTCTTC. It codes for CASSHFRGSSYNEQFF.

This chain joins TRBV9 and TRBJ2-7, with a possible D match to TRBD1 (7 bases). This CDR3 comprises 18 residues. The V and J ends lost 0 bases and 0 bases respectively, with 19 bases between them. Germline V gene sequence: CDR1 SGDLS, CDR2 YYNGEE. CDR3 sequence reads: CASSVGTGAGGNSYEQYF. The CDR3 DNA follows: TGTGCCAGCAGCGTAGGCACGGGGGCAGGGGGAAACTCCTACGAGCAGTACTTC.

This clone was seen only a few times. This sample also contains other DNA sequences that code for the same CDR3. V gene TRBV5-1 combines with J gene TRBJ1-1; tentative D call: TRBD1 (6 bases). Looked up from germline, CDR1 is SGHRS and CDR2 is YFSETQ. The CDR3 spans 14 residues. Between the trimmed V and J ends, which lost 4 bases and 0 bases, there was a span of 10 bases. The DNA of the CDR3 is TGCGCCAGCAGCACAGGGACCCTGAACACTGAAGCTTTCTTT. Translated: CASSTGTLNTEAFF.

The J gene is TRBJ2-4, the V gene TRBV29-1; 8 bases are shared with TRBD1. The CDR3 has 15 residues. Trimming cost V 3 bases and J 2 bases; bases outside gene matches: 6. In germline, CDR1 is SQVTM, CDR2 ANQGSEA. CDR3 loop: CSVDGQGVTKNIQYF. The CDR3 DNA follows: TGCAGCGTTGATGGACAGGGCGTAACCAAAAACATTCAGTACTTC.

This chain joins TRBV18 and TRBJ1-4; no firm D call. The V end was cut by 2 bases, the J end by 1 base, with 8 bases between. This CDR3 is built from 15 residues. CDR1 is KGHSH, CDR2 LQKENI, per germline. CDR3 in DNA: TGTGCCAGCTCACCAAGGGAGAGAACTAATGAAAAACTGTTTTTT. Protein: CASSPRERTNEKLFF.

This clone was counted a single time. V is TRBV19 and J is TRBJ1-3; TRBD1 is a possible D gene (6 bases). Trimming removed 6 bases from V and 0 bases from J, with 9 bases in between. CDR3 size: 14 residues. Germline V CDR1 and CDR2: LNHDA, SQIVND (reference sequence). CDR3 DNA: TGTGCCAGTAGGAGGGACATCTCTGGAAACACCATATATTTT. Amino acids: CASRRDISGNTIYF.

V usage is TRBV4-1 and J usage is TRBJ2-7; possibly TRBD1 for D (5 bases). V was clipped by 1 base and J by 0 bases, with 13 bases between them. This CDR3 contains 16 residues. CDR1 is MGHRA, CDR2 YSYEKL, per germline. DNA for the CDR3: TGCGCCAGCAGCCAAGCACTGACAGAAGCCTCCTACGAGCAGTACTTC. Its protein is CASSQALTEASYEQYF.

This chain uses TRBV15 with TRBJ1-2; no firm D call. CDR1 LNHNV and CDR2 YYDKDF come from the germline V gene (reference sequence). V was pared by 0 bases and J by 8 bases, with 13 bases between. This CDR3 has 14 amino acids. CDR3: CATSRDPAAGGYTF. The DNA for the CDR3 is TGTGCCACCAGCAGAGATCCGGCTGCGGGGGGCTACACCTTC. The full variable domain, in which reference TRBV15 and TRBJ1-2 provide the parts outside the CDR3, is DAMVIQNPRYQVTQFGKPVTLSCSQTLNHNVMYWYQQKSSQAPKLLFHYYDKDFNNEADTPDNFQSRRPNTSFCFLDIRSPGLGDTAMYLCATSRDPAAGGYTFGSGTRLTVV.

V usage is TRBV7-8 and J usage is TRBJ2-7; 7 bases fit TRBD1. The germline V gene encodes CDR1 SGHVS and CDR2 FQNEAQ. The CDR3 has 14 residues. The V segment lost 1 base and the J segment 4 bases; nucleotides outside the gene matches: 4. The DNA of the CDR3 is TGTGCCAGCAGCTTAGAAACAGGGGTTTACGAGCAGTACTTC. Translation gives CASSLETGVYEQYF.

The V gene is TRBV6-9, the J gene TRBJ1-5, with D perhaps matching TRBD1 (5 bases). Germline CDR1 reads MNHGY; CDR2 reads SVAAGI. The CDR3 runs 14 residues. With 8 bases removed from V and 3 bases from J, the gap between germline ends came to 14 bases. This CDR3 reads CASLTGGVNQPQHF. CDR3 nucleotide sequence: TGTGCCAGCCTAACGGGGGGGGTCAATCAGCCCCAGCATTTT.

This rearrangement joins TRBV15 to TRBJ1-1; D call uncertain. V gave up 3 bases and J gave up 0 bases, with 17 bases separating them. The CDR3 consists of 17 residues. Germline V lookup: CDR1 LNHNV, CDR2 YYDKDF (reference sequence). This chain's CDR3 is CATSSPSQAAMNTEAFF. The CDR3 DNA reads TGTGCCACCAGCAGCCCTTCTCAAGCGGCCATGAACACTGAAGCTTTCTTT.

The chain has TRBV14 and TRBJ2-7, with 10 positions matching TRBD2. Germline trimming cut 4 bases from V and 5 bases from J; bases unmatched to any gene: 14. The CDR3 extends over 17 amino acids. Looked up from germline, CDR1 is SGHDN and CDR2 is FVKESK. As DNA, the CDR3 is TGTGCCAGCAGCCTTGAAAGGGTCCTAGCGGGAGTCAACGAGCAGTACTTC. As protein: CASSLERVLAGVNEQYF.

The chain carries TRBV7-2 and TRBJ2-7; 9 bases match TRBD1. Germline trimming cut 1 base from V and 5 bases from J; bases unmatched to any gene: 6. In germline, CDR1 is SGHTA, CDR2 FQGNSA. The CDR3 consists of 15 residues. The CDR3 DNA reads TGTGCCAGCAGCTTAGACAGGGGGCTTTTGGACGAGCAGTACTTC. Protein product: CASSLDRGLLDEQYF.

The chain carries TRBV27 and TRBJ2-7; 14 nucleotides align to TRBD2. Germline V gives CDR1 MNHEY, CDR2 SMNVEV (reference sequence). V lost 5 bases and J lost 8; bases outside the gene matches: 5. CDR3 length equals 14 residues. The CDR3 coding sequence is TGTGCCAGCAGTCTGGGACTAGCGGGAGAGAAGCAGTACTTC. Protein sequence: CASSLGLAGEKQYF.